The clone carrying this T cell receptor (beta chain) was seen only once. The sample holds other DNA sequences that translate to the same CDR3. The CDR3 runs to 14 residues. Germline V lookup: CDR1 MNHEY, CDR2 SVGAGI. Between the trimmed V and J ends, which lost 5 bases and 1 base, there was a span of 11 bases. This specimen belongs to a study of blood T cell repertoires in COVID-19. In the source study's methods: The assay estimated nucleated cells by amplifying reference gene primers. Measured with immunoSEQ multiplex PCR; TCRdb has only the in-frame clones, and not every one. V and J calls and clone size are copied from that table; D and trimming were computed from the DNA. The repertoire consists of 130,000 to 150,000 clones, with 88% occurring once and the leading ten covering approximately 1.8%.

The chain uses TRBV6-5 and TRBJ1-1; no clear D. The clonotype comes from a man between 65 and 85 years old with acute or convalescent COVID-19. The sequenced sample was peripheral blood. The CDR3 nucleotides read TGTGCCAGCAGTCTCCGGGATACGAACACTGAAGCTTTCTTT. This gives the protein CASSLRDTNTEAFF.